These T cell receptor beta chains were read from a single sample in a study of molecular identifiers for immune sequencing clone quantification. TCRdb analysed the PCR reads with MiXCR anew, one entry per CDR3 protein. The sample has tens of thousands of distinct CDR3 sequences, around 20% seen once. The sequencing input was naive CD8+ T cells from blood, with Jurkat cell RNA spiked in. The receptors stem from a human donor in good health. Some libraries in this study had Jurkat cell RNA spiked in. Each CDR3 is given with its conserved first and last residue. The D gene is left open where the match is weak. The size field is filled for only some rows; it gives once, few, many or a size class.

abundance	v_gene	d_gene	j_gene	CDR3aa	CDR3nt
.	TRBV27	TRBD2	TRBJ2-7	CASSPQTGGLDEQYF	TGTGCCAGCAGCCCCCAAACGGGAGGACTCGACGAGCAGTACTTC
many	TRBV7-6	.	TRBJ2-5	CASSLGSMASVLF	TGTGCCAGCAGCTTAGGGTCTATGGCTAGCGTGCTTTTC
.	TRBV4-1	.	TRBJ1-2	CASSPGRTYGYTF	TGCGCCAGCAGCCCGGGACGGACGTATGGCTACACCTTC
many	TRBV6-1	.	TRBJ1-5	CASSMGRGSGNQPQHF	TGTGCCAGCAGCATGGGGAGAGGGTCGGGCAATCAGCCCCAGCATTTT
many	TRBV29-1	TRBD2	TRBJ2-5	CSVEDGGTSGLGAQYF	TGCAGCGTTGAAGATGGTGGGACTAGCGGACTGGGGGCCCAGTACTTC
many	TRBV4-3	TRBD1	TRBJ1-4	CASSEGTAFNEKLFF	TGCGCCAGCAGCGAAGGGACAGCTTTTAATGAAAAACTGTTTTTT
many	TRBV24-1	.	TRBJ2-5	CATSDFSETQYF	TGTGCCACCAGTGATTTCTCCGAGACCCAGTACTTC
.	TRBV10-2	TRBD1	TRBJ2-7	CASLTGTTYEQYF	TGCGCCAGTCTGACAGGGACAACCTACGAGCAGTACTTC
many	TRBV28	TRBD2	TRBJ2-3	CASTRLAGGPDTQYF	TGTGCCAGCACCCGACTAGCGGGAGGGCCGGATACGCAGTATTTT
many	TRBV7-9	TRBD1	TRBJ1-4	CASSRLTGNEKLFF	TGTGCCAGCAGCCGCCTGACAGGGAATGAAAAACTGTTTTTT
many	TRBV6-5	TRBD1	TRBJ1-6	CASSYSIGQGVSPLHF	TGTGCCAGCAGTTACTCGATCGGACAGGGGGTTTCACCCCTCCACTTT
many	TRBV9	.	TRBJ1-5	CASSVGGSNQPQHF	TGTGCCAGCAGCGTAGGAGGGAGCAATCAGCCCCAGCATTTT
many	TRBV27	TRBD1	TRBJ1-5	CASRIGGGQPQHF	TGTGCCAGCAGGATTGGAGGGGGCCAGCCCCAGCATTTT
.	TRBV11-2	TRBD2	TRBJ2-1	CASSFQRDLPYNEQFF	TGTGCCAGCAGCTTTCAGCGGGACTTGCCCTACAATGAGCAGTTCTTC
many	TRBV12-3/TRBV12-4	.	TRBJ1-5	CASSLLPGLNQPQHF	TGTGCCAGCAGCCTCCTGCCGGGACTAAATCAGCCCCAGCATTTT
many	TRBV29-1	TRBD2	TRBJ2-3	CSVIPRASGGTDTQYF	TGCAGCGTTATCCCGAGGGCTAGCGGGGGCACAGATACGCAGTATTTT
few	TRBV7-9	.	TRBJ2-7	CASSLATGPYEQYF	TGTGCCAGCAGCTTAGCCACGGGACCCTACGAGCAGTACTTC
many	TRBV29-1	.	TRBJ2-7	CSATTAAYEQYF	TGCAGCGCAACGACAGCAGCCTACGAGCAGTACTTC
.	TRBV12-3/TRBV12-4	.	TRBJ2-2	CASTLGDSGTGELLF	TGTGCCAGCACCTTGGGAGACAGCGGAACCGGGGAGCTGCTTTTT
many	TRBV5-1	.	TRBJ2-1	CASSLGSASSYNEQFF	TGCGCCAGCAGCTTGGGAAGCGCGAGCTCCTACAATGAGCAGTTCTTC
many	TRBV5-4	.	TRBJ2-3	CASSLVVGTDTQYF	TGTGCCAGCAGCTTAGTCGTTGGCACAGATACGCAGTATTTT
many	TRBV6-1	.	TRBJ2-5	CASSDRLDQETQYF	TGTGCCAGCAGTGACCGACTAGACCAAGAGACCCAGTACTTC
.	TRBV27	.	TRBJ1-1	CASRTSPENTGAFF	TGTGCCAGCAGAACGTCACCTGAGAACACTGGAGCTTTCTTT
few	TRBV27	.	TRBJ1-5	CASSFFGDQPQHF	TGTGCCAGCAGTTTTTTCGGAGATCAGCCCCAGCATTTT
.	TRBV29-1	.	TRBJ1-1	CSVTGILGTEAFF	TGCAGCGTTACAGGGATTTTGGGCACTGAAGCTTTCTTT
many	TRBV4-2	TRBD2	TRBJ2-7	CASSLGTSSEQYF	TGTGCCAGCAGCCTCGGGACTAGTTCCGAGCAGTACTTC
many	TRBV30	.	TRBJ2-7	CAWSVRRSSYEQYF	TGTGCCTGGAGTGTACGGCGTAGCTCCTACGAGCAGTACTTC
many	TRBV12-3/TRBV12-4	TRBD1	TRBJ1-5	CASSRDRVQPQHF	TGTGCCAGCAGCCGGGACAGGGTCCAGCCCCAGCATTTT
.	TRBV3-1	.	TRBJ1-5	CASSPSFYSNQPQHF	TGTGCCAGCAGCCCCTCTTTTTATAGCAATCAGCCCCAGCATTTT
.	TRBV24-1	TRBD1	TRBJ2-1	CATSGGTGGFPSYNEQFF	TGTGCCACCAGTGGCGGGACAGGGGGCTTTCCCTCCTACAATGAGCAGTTCTTC
many	TRBV5-1	TRBD1	TRBJ2-7	CASSSTDRTDEQYF	TGCGCCAGCAGCTCGACGGACAGGACTGACGAGCAGTACTTC
.	TRBV11-2	.	TRBJ1-2	CASSQTLGMGLRYGYTF	TGTGCCAGCAGCCAAACCTTAGGAATGGGTCTACGGTATGGCTACACCTTC
many	TRBV4-3	.	TRBJ2-7	CASSQDIGGWRYEQYF	TGCGCCAGCAGCCAAGATATAGGGGGTTGGCGATACGAGCAGTACTTC
.	TRBV20-1	TRBD1	TRBJ2-7	CSASVSPGQESPCEQYF	TGCAGTGCTAGCGTATCTCCAGGACAGGAGAGTCCCTGCGAGCAGTACTTC
.	TRBV7-9	TRBD1	TRBJ2-5	CASRSTRTGDLETQYF	TGTGCCAGCAGATCCACCAGGACAGGGGATTTAGAGACCCAGTACTTC
.	TRBV4-3	.	TRBJ2-1	CASSQDAGPYNEQFF	TGCGCCAGCAGCCAAGATGCAGGTCCCTACAATGAGCAGTTCTTC
many	TRBV7-9	.	TRBJ1-1	CASKQVNTEAFF	TGTGCCAGCAAACAGGTTAACACTGAAGCTTTCTTT
many	TRBV7-8	.	TRBJ2-7	CASSSDSGTYNYEQYF	TGTGCCAGCAGCTCCGACTCCGGGACATATAACTACGAGCAGTACTTC